What follows are 27 T cell receptor beta chains derived from one specimen sequenced in a study of radiation and T cells in renal cell carcinoma. This table comes from immunoSEQ multiplex PCR, and its TCRdb copy is limited to in-frame clones, with some not included. The table includes around 180,000 clones, about 87% detected once. Time point defined: blood 4 weeks post-SBRT, at nephrectomy. The treatment: 15 Gy SBRT to primary tumor, nephrectomy 4 weeks later. Specimen: blood, collected from a patient whose treatment included radiotherapy and nephrectomy. Receptors were obtained from a woman between 45 and 60 years old with renal cell carcinoma.

The chain's CDR3 is CASSITMNTEAFF. CDR3 bases: TGTGCCAGTAGTATTACGATGAACACTGAAGCTTTCTTT. This chain connects TRBV19 to TRBJ1-1; D is unclear. From germline, CDR1 is LNHDA and CDR2 SQIVND (reference sequence). This CDR3 is 13 amino acids long. V lost 3 bases and J 0 bases, leaving 5 bases between the germline ends.

This chain links TRBV5-5 with TRBJ2-7, with D possibly matching TRBD2 (5 bases). CDR1 and CDR2 from the germline V gene are SGHKS and YYEKEE (reference sequence). The CDR3 totals 16 residues. The V gene lost 3 bases and the J gene lost 7 bases, with 23 bases spanning the gap. The CDR3 DNA is TGTGCCAGCAGCTGGACGACTGGGTTCCTTTCGGGGGAGCAGTACTTC. This translates into CASSWTTGFLSGEQYF.

V gene TRBV10-3 combines with J gene TRBJ2-3; no clear D gene. Germline V gives CDR1 ENHRY, CDR2 SYGVKD. Trimming cost V 4 bases and J 1 base, with 9 bases left between them. The CDR3 spans 14 residues. CDR3 residues: CAISGIWGTDTQYF. The CDR3 bases are TGTGCCATCAGTGGTATATGGGGCACAGATACGCAGTATTTT.

This chain uses TRBV2 with TRBJ1-1; TRBD1 might be the D (5 bases). Per germline, CDR1 SNHLY and CDR2 FYNNEI. The V end was cut by 10 bases, the J end by 0 bases, with 21 bases between. The CDR3 is 16 amino acids. In DNA, the CDR3 is TGTGCCATCCCGGCACGAGGGGAACTAATGAACACTGAAGCTTTCTTT. Its protein is CAIPARGELMNTEAFF.

The rearrangement uses TRBV29-1 and TRBJ2-5, with D perhaps matching TRBD1 or TRBD2 (5 bases each). This CDR3 region has 12 residues. The germline V and J ends were trimmed by 7 bases and 5 bases, with 14 bases remaining between them. Germline V CDR1 and CDR2: SQVTM, ANQGSEA. CDR3 protein: CSGGTLGETQYF. The CDR3 DNA is TGCAGCGGGGGGACCTTGGGGGAGACCCAGTACTTC.

The chain carries TRBV19 and TRBJ1-2, with no clear D. The CDR3 has 14 residues. The germline V gene encodes CDR1 LNHDA and CDR2 SQIVND (reference sequence). The V and J ends lost 5 bases and 0 bases respectively, with 10 bases between them. CDR3 protein: CASSVLSANYGYTF. CDR3 sequence (DNA): TGTGCCAGTAGTGTCCTCAGCGCTAACTATGGCTACACCTTC.

V gene TRBV5-4 combines with J gene TRBJ2-5, with TRBD1 identical over 9 bases. The CDR3 is 14 residues long. Germline CDR1 reads SGHNT; CDR2 reads YYREEE (reference sequence). V shed 6 bases and J 7 bases; nucleotides not matched to a gene: 10. The CDR3 DNA follows: TGTGCCAGCACCTCTGACAGGGGGAGGGGGACCCAGTACTTC. It codes for CASTSDRGRGTQYF.

V gene TRBV15 combines with J gene TRBJ1-6; D unclear. Trimming cost V 1 base and J 3 bases, with 7 bases left between them. Per germline, CDR1 LNHNV and CDR2 YYDKDF (reference sequence). The CDR3 contains 15 residues. The DNA for the CDR3 is TGTGCCACCAGCAGAGGAGGCCTCTATAATTCACCCCTCCACTTT. Protein product: CATSRGGLYNSPLHF. The whole variable domain, remainder taken from reference TRBV15 and TRBJ1-6, is DAMVIQNPRYQVTQFGKPVTLSCSQTLNHNVMYWYQQKSSQAPKLLFHYYDKDFNNEADTPDNFQSRRPNTSFCFLDIRSPGLGDTAMYLCATSRGGLYNSPLHFGNGTRLTVT.

This clone was observed once. Germline is not matched at one junction end, which may reflect a read error. The chain employs TRBV7-7 and TRBJ2-3, with 8 positions matching TRBD1. The germline gives CDR1 SSHAT, CDR2 FNYEAQ (reference sequence). The CDR3 is made up of 14 amino acids. CDR3 amino acids: CASSWDRNTDTQYF. CDR3 bases: TGTGCTAGCAGCTGGGACAGGAACACAGATACGCAGTATTTT. The full variable domain, rest sourced from reference TRBV7-7 and TRBJ2-3, is GAGVSQSPRYKVTKRGQDVTLRCDPISSHATLYWYQQALGQGPEFLTYFNYEAQPDKSGLPSDRFSAERPEGSISTLTIQRTEQRDSAMYRCASSWDRNTDTQYFGPGTRLTVL.

In this sample, this clone turned up once. The chain couples TRBV19 to TRBJ2-2; possibly TRBD1 for D (5 bases). The CDR3 covers 12 residues. CDR1 and CDR2 (germline): LNHDA, SQIVND (reference sequence). Written as DNA, the CDR3 is TGTGCTACCAAAGGGGACACCGGGGAGCTGTTTTTT. This sequence encodes CATKGDTGELFF.

The chain carries TRBV11-2 and TRBJ2-3; D not certain. Germline-derived CDR1 and CDR2 are SGHAT and FQNNGV. The CDR3 is 16 residues long. V lost 6 bases to trimming and J lost 0 bases, with 16 bases between them. CDR3 bases: TGTGCCAGCAGATCACGGCTAACAACTAGCACAGATACGCAGTATTTT. Its protein product is CASRSRLTTSTDTQYF. Full variable domain (missing parts from reference TRBV11-2 and TRBJ2-3): EAGVAQSPRYKIIEKRQSVAFWCNPISGHATLYWYQQILGQGPKLLIQFQNNGVVDDSQLPKDRFSAERLKGVDSTLKIQPAKLEDSAVYLCASRSRLTTSTDTQYFGPGTRLTVL.

The rearrangement links TRBV6-5 to TRBJ1-1; TRBD1 aligns across 7 bases. The CDR3 is 16 amino acids. Trimming cost V 4 bases and J 2 bases; bases outside gene matches: 10. Germline loops: CDR1 MNHEY, CDR2 SVGAGI. The CDR3 sequence: CASSSPHRGANTEAFF. The CDR3 DNA reads as TGTGCCAGCAGTTCCCCTCACAGGGGCGCCAACACTGAAGCTTTCTTT.

This chain joins TRBV6-4 and TRBJ2-7, with TRBD1 matching 10 bases. The CDR3 loop spans 14 amino acids. The V segment lost 5 bases and the J segment 1 base; nucleotides outside the gene matches: 2. Germline V gene sequence: CDR1 MRHNA, CDR2 SNTAGT. In DNA form, the CDR3 reads TGTGCCAGCAGTCGGGACAGGGGTTCCTACGAGCAGTACTTC. This encodes CASSRDRGSYEQYF.

This clone has more than one count but fewer than ten. The chain recombines TRBV19 with TRBJ1-1; a weak D match, TRBD1 (6 bases). V lost 0 bases, J lost 4 bases, and 15 bases lay in between. Germline lookup yields CDR1 LNHDA and CDR2 SQIVND (reference sequence). The CDR3 is 16 residues long. The CDR3 nucleotides are TGTGCCAGTAGTATAGATCTAGGGGGTGTGAGCACTGAAGCTTTCTTT. Translated: CASSIDLGGVSTEAFF.

This chain connects TRBV30 to TRBJ1-2; D possibly corresponds to TRBD1 (5 bases). This CDR3 is built from 13 residues. CDR1 GTSNPN and CDR2 SVGIG come from the germline V gene (reference sequence). Trimming shortened V by 3 bases and J by 4 bases, and 12 bases separated the two germline ends. CDR3 loop: CAWSPGPPYGYTF. CDR3 nucleotide sequence: TGTGCCTGGAGCCCAGGGCCCCCCTATGGCTACACCTTC.

This chain uses TRBV28 with TRBJ1-6, with 11 bases matching TRBD1. The junction had 9 bases not matched to a gene; V was cut back by 6 bases and J by 8 bases. CDR3 length equals 16 residues. The germline V gene encodes CDR1 MDHEN and CDR2 SYDVKM. CDR3 sequence reads: CASRPQGQGAYSPLHF. CDR3 coding DNA: TGTGCCAGCAGACCACAAGGACAGGGGGCGTATTCACCCCTCCACTTT.

J is TRBJ1-6 and V is TRBV30; D remains ambiguous. V was pared by 2 bases and J by 11 bases, with 10 bases between. The CDR3 has 12 residues. The germline CDR1 and CDR2 sequences are GTSNPN and SVGIG (reference sequence). The CDR3: CAWSLTNAPLHF. The DNA of the CDR3 is TGTGCCTGGAGTCTGACGAATGCACCCCTCCACTTT.

This clone was recorded a few times. This chain joins TRBV9 and TRBJ2-1, with D perhaps TRBD2 (5 bases). Germline CDR1 is SGDLS and CDR2 is YYNGEE. The CDR3 has 14 amino acids. The V and J ends lost 4 bases and 13 bases respectively, with 21 bases between them. The CDR3 reads CASSTLLDGTGQFF. As DNA, the CDR3 is TGTGCCAGCAGCACCCTCTTAGACGGCACGGGACAGTTCTTC.

Notes on this clone: Relative to the germline gene, one junction end is altered; a read error may explain this. CDR3 nucleotides: TGTGCCAGCAGCTTAGACCAGGGACGAATCGCCTTC. Its protein is CASSLDQGRIAF. The rearrangement joins TRBV7-2 to TRBJ1-2; D is perhaps TRBD1 (5 bases). This CDR3 is 12 amino acids long. Germline V gene sequence: CDR1 SGHTA, CDR2 FQGNSA.

This chain uses TRBV7-2 with TRBJ2-1, with D possibly TRBD2 on 7 matching bases. This CDR3 is 16 amino acids long. Germline CDR1 SGHTA, CDR2 FQGNSA. Trimming removed 5 bases from V and 1 base from J, with 15 bases in between. In nucleotides, the CDR3 is TGTGCCAGCAGCCGGGGGGCAGACATTTCCTACAATGAGCAGTTCTTC. It yields the protein CASSRGADISYNEQFF.

This clone was seen a few times. At the DNA level, this CDR3 is encoded by other sequences in the same sample as well. The chain recombines TRBV6-1 with TRBJ2-2; D is uncertain. Trimming stripped 1 base from V and 5 bases from J, with 11 bases between. CDR1 is MNHNS, CDR2 SASEGT, per germline. The CDR3 spans 15 residues. The CDR3 reads CASSEGLQRTGELFF. The DNA of the CDR3 is TGTGCCAGCAGTGAAGGCCTACAAAGAACCGGGGAGCTGTTTTTT.

The chain has TRBV5-1 and TRBJ1-3, with D perhaps TRBD1 (6 bases). Trimming took off 0 bases at V and 2 bases at J, with 6 bases between the two ends. The germline CDR1 and CDR2 sequences are SGHRS and YFSETQ. This CDR3 has 14 residues. The CDR3 loop reads CASSLAGAGNTIYF. The CDR3 DNA reads TGCGCCAGCAGCTTGGCAGGGGCTGGAAACACCATATATTTT.

In DNA, the CDR3 is TGCGCCAGCAGCTCGGGGACTGACATGAACACTGAAGCTTTCTTT. Amino acids: CASSSGTDMNTEAFF. This chain links TRBV5-1 with TRBJ1-1; TRBD1 might be the D (5 bases). The CDR3 has 15 amino acids. Germline CDR1 reads SGHRS; CDR2 reads YFSETQ. Trimming took 3 bases from V and 0 from J, leaving 12 bases between them. Variable domain in full (rest from reference TRBV5-1 and TRBJ1-1): KAGVTQTPRYLIKTRGQQVTLSCSPISGHRSVSWYQQTPGQGLQFLFEYFSETQRNKGNFPGRFSGRQFSNSRSEMNVSTLELGDSALYLCASSSGTDMNTEAFFGQGTRLTVV.

This chain joins TRBV10-3 and TRBJ1-2; a possible D gene is TRBD1 (6 bases). Germline V gives CDR1 ENHRY, CDR2 SYGVKD. The CDR3 sequence is 13 residues long. Trimming removed 4 bases at V and 6 bases at J, with 12 bases between. CDR3: CAISVTGLDGYTF. CDR3 DNA sequence: TGTGCCATCAGTGTGACAGGCTTAGATGGCTACACCTTC.

This chain uses TRBV6-5 with TRBJ1-1; D may be TRBD1 (6 bases). From germline, CDR1 is MNHEY and CDR2 SVGAGI. CDR3 length equals 15 residues. Trimming took off 2 bases at V and 0 bases at J, with 10 bases between the two ends. The CDR3 DNA follows: TGTGCCAGCAGTTACGTCCGGACAGTGAACACTGAAGCTTTCTTT. Translated, it gives CASSYVRTVNTEAFF.

The chain uses TRBV2 and TRBJ2-3; possible D gene TRBD1, 6 bases. Trimming cost V 7 bases and J 4 bases, with 24 bases left between them. The CDR3 consists of 17 residues. The germline gives CDR1 SNHLY, CDR2 FYNNEI. In nucleotides, the CDR3 is TGTGCCAGCATCGGGGACAACCAAAACGGTAGGGCAGATACGCAGTATTTT. Its translation is CASIGDNQNGRADTQYF.

This clone was observed once. The chain has TRBV7-2 and TRBJ1-1, with D possibly being TRBD1 (6 bases). The CDR3 runs 14 residues. V lost 5 bases, J lost 1 base, and 11 bases lay in between. Germline assignment: CDR1 SGHTA and CDR2 FQGNSA. CDR3 sequence (DNA): TGTGCCAGCAGCGTACAGGGCCCGAACACTGAAGCTTTCTTT. Its translation is CASSVQGPNTEAFF.